A single TCR beta chain is shown here with its context. This entry comes from a study of cytomegalovirus exposure and HLA in healthy donors. 60 Vbeta and 13 Jbeta primers were used in PCR. Repertoires were generated with immunoSEQ multiplex PCR, while TCRdb's copy carries only in-frame clones and drops some. Of roughly 86,000 clones in the sample, 50% to 75% were seen once. The V gene's germline CDR1 is MDHEN and CDR2 SYDVKM. This CDR3 comprises 12 residues. V was clipped by 6 bases and J by 4 bases, with 9 bases between them. This sequence was found in a man aged 25-45 years in good health and CMV-seronegative. Material for sequencing was PBMCs. J is TRBJ2-5 and V is TRBV28, with D perhaps matching TRBD2 (6 bases). The CDR3 DNA reads TGTGCCAGCAGGCGGGGATCAGAGACCCAGTACTTC. Its translation: CASRRGSETQYF.